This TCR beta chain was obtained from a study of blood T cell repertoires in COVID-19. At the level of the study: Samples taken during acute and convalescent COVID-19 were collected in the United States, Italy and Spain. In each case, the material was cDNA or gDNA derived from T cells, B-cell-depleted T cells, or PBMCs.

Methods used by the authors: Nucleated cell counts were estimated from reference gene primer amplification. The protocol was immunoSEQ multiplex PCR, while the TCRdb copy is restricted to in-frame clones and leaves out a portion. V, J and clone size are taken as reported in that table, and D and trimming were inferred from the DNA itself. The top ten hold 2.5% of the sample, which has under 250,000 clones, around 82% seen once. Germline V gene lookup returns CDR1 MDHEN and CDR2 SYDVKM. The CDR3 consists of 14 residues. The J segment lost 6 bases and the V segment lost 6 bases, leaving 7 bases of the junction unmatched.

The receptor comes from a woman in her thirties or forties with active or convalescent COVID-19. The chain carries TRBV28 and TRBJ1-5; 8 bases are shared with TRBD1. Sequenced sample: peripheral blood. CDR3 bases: TGTGCCAGCAGGCGACAGGGGTCCAGTCAGCCCCAGCATTTT. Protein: CASRRQGSSQPQHF.